Listed below are T cell receptor beta chains from one sample, sequenced in a study of cytomegalovirus exposure and HLA in healthy donors. Data came from immunoSEQ multiplex PCR; TCRdb stores just in-frame clones and leaves some out. This table holds under 150,000 clones, about 66% found once. Sequenced input: PBMCs. These receptors originate from a man younger than 40 in good health and CMV-seropositive. Both conserved end residues are part of each CDR3. Each record gives: V gene, J gene, clone size, D gene, CDR3 protein, CDR3 DNA. A D gene is named only where the DNA matches it firmly. Size is stated for part of the rows, as once, few or many counts, or as a class when the clone is expanded.

>TRBV28|TRBJ2-7|-|-
CASGEGGYEQYF
TGTGCCAGCGGGGAAGGGGGTTACGAGCAGTACTTC
>TRBV7-2|TRBJ2-1|few|-
CASSFGLRKQFF
TGTGCCAGCAGCTTCGGTTTAAGAAAGCAGTTCTTC
>TRBV19|TRBJ2-1|-|TRBD2
CASSMLAGIYNEQFF
TGTGCCAGTAGTATGCTAGCGGGGATCTACAATGAGCAGTTCTTC
>TRBV4-3|TRBJ2-7|-|-
CASSQDWGTEEYF
TGCGCCAGCAGCCAAGATTGGGGCACAGAGGAGTACTTC
>TRBV6-1|TRBJ2-5|-|TRBD2
CASSEALGRGAGGRGETQYF
TGTGCCAGCAGTGAAGCGCTTGGTAGAGGAGCGGGAGGGAGGGGAGAGACCCAGTACTTC
>TRBV6-6|TRBJ2-1|-|TRBD1
CASTVQGADYNEQFF
TGTGCCAGCACCGTACAGGGGGCTGACTACAATGAGCAGTTCTTC
>TRBV5-6|TRBJ2-3|few|TRBD2
CASSFIAGGSTDTQYF
TGTGCCAGCAGCTTTATAGCGGGAGGGTCCACAGATACGCAGTATTTT
>TRBV27|TRBJ2-7|-|-
CASSSWGISYEQYF
TGTGCCAGCAGCTCTTGGGGCATCTCCTACGAGCAGTACTTC
>TRBV20-1|TRBJ1-1|-|TRBD1
CSAQGVAEAFF
TGCAGTGCTCAGGGGGTCGCTGAAGCTTTCTTT
>TRBV4-2|TRBJ2-2|-|-
CASSQVKNTGELFF
TGTGCCAGCAGCCAAGTCAAGAACACCGGGGAGCTGTTTTTT
>TRBV25-1|TRBJ1-2|-|-
CASSARQRASYGYTF
TGTGCCAGCAGTGCAAGACAGCGGGCTAGCTATGGCTACACCTTC
>TRBV7-3|TRBJ2-1|once|-
CASSVTGKWEQFF
TGTGCCAGCAGCGTTACAGGGAAATGGGAGCAGTTCTTC
>TRBV6-1|TRBJ2-7|-|TRBD1
CASRDLSGQGDQQYF
TGTGCCAGCAGGGACCTCTCGGGACAGGGGGATCAGCAGTACTTC
>TRBV29-1|TRBJ2-7|few|-
CSVRPQTTEYEQYF
TGCAGCGTTAGACCCCAGACTACGGAATACGAGCAGTACTTC
>TRBV4-3|TRBJ2-7|-|TRBD1
CASSQERDSHYEQYF
TGCGCCAGCAGCCAAGAGAGGGACAGCCACTACGAGCAGTACTTC
>TRBV5-8|TRBJ1-5|few|-
CASSLGELGTPSQPQHF
TGTGCCAGCAGCTTGGGGGAGCTGGGAACCCCCAGTCAGCCCCAGCATTTT
>TRBV2|TRBJ2-3|-|TRBD2
CASSFSATSGMRDTQYF
TGTGCCAGCAGTTTCAGTGCGACTAGCGGGATGCGAGATACGCAGTATTTT
>TRBV7-9|TRBJ1-4|-|TRBD1
CASRLTNDRGYEKLFF
TGTGCCAGCAGACTTACCAACGACAGGGGGTATGAAAAACTGTTTTTT
>TRBV6-1|TRBJ2-3|-|-
CASYKALAGDTQYF
TGTGCCAGCTACAAAGCTCTGGCGGGAGATACGCAGTATTTT
>TRBV5-1|TRBJ2-2|few|-
CASSPGRELNTGELFF
TGCGCCAGCAGCCCTGGACGGGAACTAAACACCGGGGAGCTGTTTTTT
>TRBV4-1|TRBJ1-5|-|-
CASSQNRRGGNQPQHF
TGCGCCAGCAGCCAGAATCGCCGGGGTGGCAATCAGCCCCAGCATTTT
>TRBV14|TRBJ1-4|-|TRBD1
CASSQGSGGNEKLFF
TGTGCCAGCAGCCAAGGGTCAGGGGGTAATGAAAAACTGTTTTTT
>TRBV9|TRBJ1-4|once|TRBD1
CASSAQGAATNEKLFF
TGTGCCAGCAGCGCGCAGGGGGCAGCAACTAATGAAAAACTGTTTTTT
>TRBV5-4|TRBJ2-2|once|TRBD2
CASSPSGRGTGELFF
TGTGCCAGCAGCCCAAGCGGGAGAGGGACCGGGGAGCTGTTTTTT
>TRBV7-3|TRBJ2-3|-|TRBD2
CASSLRAGGRGTDTQYF
TGTGCCAGCAGCTTAAGGGCCGGCGGGAGGGGCACAGATACGCAGTATTTT
>TRBV6-5|TRBJ2-1|-|-
CASSYQTRVHHEQFF
TGTGCCAGCAGTTACCAAACCCGAGTCCACCATGAGCAGTTCTTC
>TRBV28|TRBJ2-7|-|TRBD2
CASSFLSGSAYEQYF
TGTGCCAGCAGTTTCCTTAGCGGGAGTGCCTACGAGCAGTACTTC
>TRBV2|TRBJ1-4|-|-
CANSRQLREKLFF
TGTGCCAACTCAAGACAGCTAAGGGAAAAACTGTTTTTT
>TRBV6-5|TRBJ2-7|-|TRBD2
CASSYYPGGTAYEQYF
TGTGCCAGCAGTTACTACCCCGGGGGGACGGCGTACGAGCAGTACTTC
>TRBV5-4|TRBJ2-1|-|-
CASSFRRGRDNEQFF
TGTGCCAGCAGCTTCAGGAGGGGGCGGGACAATGAGCAGTTCTTC
>TRBV21-1|TRBJ2-1|few|-
CASSKVRGLVAGVYNEQFF
TGTGCCAGCAGCAAAGTCAGAGGATTAGTAGCGGGAGTCTACAATGAGCAGTTCTTC
>TRBV5-5|TRBJ2-2|once|TRBD2
CASSDPGLAGGPFNHGELFF
TGTGCCAGCAGCGACCCGGGACTAGCGGGAGGGCCATTTAATCACGGGGAGCTGTTTTTT